This TCR beta chain is from a study of blood T cell repertoires in COVID-19. The V end lost 0 bases, the J end lost 4 bases, and 14 bases lay between the germline ends. The CDR3 covers 15 residues. In germline, CDR1 is SGDLS, CDR2 YYNGEE. Authors' methods: Using reference gene primer amplification, nucleated cell counts were estimated. Here immunoSEQ multiplex PCR was the method, and the copy in TCRdb shows in-frame clones only, minus some. V, J and clone size derive from that table, while D and trimming were established from the DNA sequence. The sample lists more than 150,000 clones, more than 80% seen once, with roughly 6.8% in the top ten. This clone was counted between two and nine times.

The receptor was isolated from a human donor in a cohort sampled during active COVID-19. This chain uses TRBV9 with TRBJ2-7, with a weak D call TRBD1 (6 bases). The material sequenced was peripheral blood. DNA of the CDR3: TGTGCCAGCAGCGTAGCCTTCGGACAGAGTTACGAGCAGTACTTC. Translating it yields CASSVAFGQSYEQYF.